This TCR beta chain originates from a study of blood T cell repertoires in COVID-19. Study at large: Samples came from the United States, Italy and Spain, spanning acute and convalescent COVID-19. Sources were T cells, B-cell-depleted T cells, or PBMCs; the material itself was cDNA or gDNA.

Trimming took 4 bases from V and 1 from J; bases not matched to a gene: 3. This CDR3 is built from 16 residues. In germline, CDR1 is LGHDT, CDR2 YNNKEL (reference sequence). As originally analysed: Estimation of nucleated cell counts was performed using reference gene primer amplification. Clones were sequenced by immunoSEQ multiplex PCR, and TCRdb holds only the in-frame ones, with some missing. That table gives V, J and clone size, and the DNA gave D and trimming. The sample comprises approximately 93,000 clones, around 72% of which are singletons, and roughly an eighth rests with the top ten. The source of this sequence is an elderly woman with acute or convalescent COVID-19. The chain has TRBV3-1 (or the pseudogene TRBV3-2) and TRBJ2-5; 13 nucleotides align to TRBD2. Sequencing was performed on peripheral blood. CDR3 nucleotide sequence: TGTGCCAGCAGCCTGAGGACTAGCGGGGGCCAAGAGACCCAGTACTTC. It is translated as CASSLRTSGGQETQYF.